The clone carrying this TCR beta chain was seen only a few times. Each CDR3 protein is one row after TCRdb ran MiXCR on the 5' RACE reads. The sample includes 46,000 or so distinct CDR3 sequences, about 6.3% of them seen just once. The data derive from a study of T cells after yellow fever vaccination. Overall study: CD3, CD45RA, CCR7 and CD95 staining defined sorted EM, EMRA, CM and Tscm cells. Findings and caveats of the study: Sorted memory subsets showed almost no vaccine-responding clonotypes on day 0. Clonotypes found in both CD4 and CD8 compartments made up a small share.

The CDR3 sequence is 11 residues long. Germline V gives CDR1 MNHEY, CDR2 SVGEGT. V was trimmed by 4 bases and J by 10 bases, leaving 8 bases between them. This chain connects TRBV6-2 or TRBV6-3 to TRBJ2-1; D gene uncertain. The clonotype comes from a young man who received the YFV17D yellow fever vaccine. The sequences come from PBMCs, either bulk or a sorted T-cell subset (CD4+, CD8+, memory, or dextramer-sorted; not recorded which), collected 45 days after the yellow fever booster vaccination. As DNA, the CDR3 is TGTGCCAGCAGTTCTCTAGGGGAGCAGTTCTTC. This translates into CASSSLGEQFF.